The source of this T cell receptor beta chain is a study of T cell clones after liver transplantation. Whole-study context: At least one year of complete immunosuppression withdrawal without enzymes over twice normal defined tolerance.

Only in-frame clones appear in the TCRdb table, and some are missing; sequencing was by immunoSEQ multiplex PCR. The sample yields under 55,000 clones, roughly 90% seen once. The germline CDR1 and CDR2 sequences are SGHDT and YYEEEE. With 1 base clipped from V and 2 bases from J, the junction kept 4 bases outside the gene matches. The CDR3 is 15 residues long. Study results and caveats: Post-transplant, graft-donor-reactive CD4 TCRbeta sequences in blood dropped significantly in most of the 8 subjects. A larger donor-reactive than third-party decline suggested partial antigen-specific deletion. Low donor cell numbers restricted donor-reactive repertoire measurement in a couple of subjects.

A word on this clone: Its target is not known.

V gene TRBV5-6 combines with J gene TRBJ2-7; 9 nucleotides agree with TRBD1. The TCR was taken from a human patient who received a liver transplant. A subset of T cells may come from the graft donor. The sample was CD8+ T cells from blood, taken 12 months after liver transplant. CDR3 bases: TGTGCCAGCAGCTTGAGGGACAGGGCCGCCTACGAGCAGTACTTC. Protein product: CASSLRDRAAYEQYF.